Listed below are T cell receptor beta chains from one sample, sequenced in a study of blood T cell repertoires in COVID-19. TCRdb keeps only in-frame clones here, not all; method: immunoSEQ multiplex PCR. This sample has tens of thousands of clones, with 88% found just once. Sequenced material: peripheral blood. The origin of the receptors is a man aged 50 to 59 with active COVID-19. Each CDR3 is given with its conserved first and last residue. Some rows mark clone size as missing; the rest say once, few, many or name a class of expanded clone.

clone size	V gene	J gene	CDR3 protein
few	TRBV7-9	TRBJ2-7	CASSSIPGLVWKYF
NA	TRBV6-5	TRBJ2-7	CASRGAGTGAYEQYF
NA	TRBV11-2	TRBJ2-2	CASSSGLLRAPNTGELFF
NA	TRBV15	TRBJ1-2	CATSRGTRDSDGYTF
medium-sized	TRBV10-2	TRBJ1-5	CASSDLQGLQPQHF
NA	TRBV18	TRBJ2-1	CASSPPGEYNEQFF
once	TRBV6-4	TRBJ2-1	CASSALVTSYYNEQFF
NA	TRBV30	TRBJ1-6	CASTQGNNSPLHF
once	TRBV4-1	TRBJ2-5	CASSQEPKGLAGLKTQYF
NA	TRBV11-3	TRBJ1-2	CASSLTAEGGYTF
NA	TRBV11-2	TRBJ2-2	CASSSPRRTGELFF
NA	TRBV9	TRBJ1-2	CASSRTLGGNYGYTF
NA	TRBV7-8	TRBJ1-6	CASSGRTGGTYNSPLHF
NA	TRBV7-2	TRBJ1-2	CASSLMRLTSGQGSSGYTF
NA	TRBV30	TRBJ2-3	CACPSGSRSDTQYF
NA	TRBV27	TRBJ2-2	CASSFEPGGELFF
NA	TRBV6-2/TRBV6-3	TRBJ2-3	CASSYWLVDTQYF
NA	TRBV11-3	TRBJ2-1	CASSHRTSGSDKQFF
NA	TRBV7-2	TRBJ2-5	CASTHPDRGLEFAYF
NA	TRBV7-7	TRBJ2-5	CASSQQSSGETQYF
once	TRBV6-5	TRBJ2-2	CASREYTGELFF
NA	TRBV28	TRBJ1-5	CASSFWSSNQPQHF
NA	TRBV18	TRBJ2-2	CASSSYGAPNTGELFF
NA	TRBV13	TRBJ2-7	CASSLTSVYEQYF